These T cell receptor beta chains were read from a single sample in a study of beta chain features in type 1 diabetes. The assay was immunoSEQ multiplex PCR, and TCRdb's table has in-frame clones only and misses some. In the table there are 400,000 to 450,000 clones, roughly 13% of which are singletons. Sequenced input: naive CD4+ T cells from blood. Every receptor here comes from a man aged 30-40 years in good health. Both conserved end residues are part of each CDR3. A D gene is named only where the DNA matches it firmly. A row's size may be missing; if present it is once, few, many or a size class.

V	D	J	size	DNA	CDR3
TRBV30	TRBD2	TRBJ2-5	NA	TGTGCCTGGACCACTTGGGGGCGGGAGGGCGAAGAGACCCAGTACTTC	CAWTTWGREGEETQYF
TRBV28	NA	TRBJ1-1	few	TGTGCCAGCAGTTTGGTGCGGGGGTTCGGCACTGAAGCTTTCTTT	CASSLVRGFGTEAFF
TRBV6-1	NA	TRBJ1-3	few	TGTGCCAGCAGTAGCCCGGGACAAGGAAACACCATATATTTT	CASSSPGQGNTIYF
TRBV7-9	NA	TRBJ2-7	few	TGTGCCAGCAGCTTAGGGACAGGAGGTGGACTAGACGAGCAGTACTTC	CASSLGTGGGLDEQYF
TRBV21-1	NA	TRBJ2-7	NA	TGTGCCAGAACGATGGGCAGGGGCTCGTACGAGCAGTACTTC	CARTMGRGSYEQYF
TRBV7-3	NA	TRBJ2-5	few	TGTGCCAAGCCAGTGGGCGAGGGACATCAAGAGACCCAGTACTTC	CAKPVGEGHQETQYF
TRBV25-1	TRBD2	TRBJ2-1	NA	TGTGCCAGCAGCCCTCGGGCGGGAGGATACAATGAGCAGTTCTTC	CASSPRAGGYNEQFF
TRBV25-1	NA	TRBJ1-6	NA	TGTGCCAGCAACGACAGGCAGCTAGGTTCACCCCTCCACTTT	CASNDRQLGSPLHF
TRBV5-4	NA	TRBJ2-5	few	TGTGCCAGCAGCTTGCCCGGATTTGAGGAGACCCAGTACTTC	CASSLPGFEETQYF
TRBV18	TRBD1	TRBJ1-1	few	TGTGCCAGCTCACCACCGGGGACAGGGGGTGAAGCTTTCTTT	CASSPPGTGGEAFF
TRBV7-2	TRBD2	TRBJ2-5	NA	TGTGCCAGCAGCTTAGCTGTGGGCGGGGGCCAAGAGACCCAGTACTTC	CASSLAVGGGQETQYF
TRBV21-1	NA	TRBJ2-3	few	TGTGCCAGCAGCAAAAGAATAGCAAGAGGGGGCACAGATACGCAGTATTTT	CASSKRIARGGTDTQYF
TRBV4-2	NA	TRBJ2-1	NA	TGTGCCAGCAGCCAAGACTCTCCGTTCGTCGGCTCCTACAATGAGCAGTTCTTC	CASSQDSPFVGSYNEQFF